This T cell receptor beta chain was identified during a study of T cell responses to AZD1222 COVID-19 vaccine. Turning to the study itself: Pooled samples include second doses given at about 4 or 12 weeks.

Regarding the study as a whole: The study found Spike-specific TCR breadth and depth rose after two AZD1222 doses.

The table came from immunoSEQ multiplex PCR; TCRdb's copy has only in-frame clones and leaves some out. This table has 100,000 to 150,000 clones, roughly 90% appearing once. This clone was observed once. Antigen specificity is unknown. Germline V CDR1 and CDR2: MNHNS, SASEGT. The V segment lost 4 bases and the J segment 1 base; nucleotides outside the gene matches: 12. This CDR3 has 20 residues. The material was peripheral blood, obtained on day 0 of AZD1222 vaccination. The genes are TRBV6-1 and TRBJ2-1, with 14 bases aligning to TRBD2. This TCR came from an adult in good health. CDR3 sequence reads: CASSAPPWGTSGRSYNEQFF. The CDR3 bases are TGTGCCAGCAGTGCTCCCCCATGGGGGACTAGCGGGAGATCCTACAATGAGCAGTTCTTC.